The clone carrying this T cell receptor (beta chain) was found once. These data belong to a study of control samples from healthy donors and cancer patients. This CDR3 region has 14 residues. Per the germline V gene, CDR1 is SGHAT and CDR2 is FQDESV (reference sequence). Trimming stripped 6 bases from V and 3 bases from J, with 12 bases between. Libraries were prepared by immunoSEQ multiplex PCR; TCRdb keeps only in-frame clonotypes and omits some of them. In the table there are 390,000 or so clones, 75% to 95% of which are singletons. The material sequenced was PBMCs. This chain links TRBV11-1 with TRBJ2-1; tentatively, D is TRBD2 (6 bases). This clonotype was obtained from a man aged 40-55 years with head and neck cancer. In nucleotides, the CDR3 is TGTGCCAGCAGTAGGAACGGGGGCTACAATGAGCAGTTCTTC. This encodes CASSRNGGYNEQFF.